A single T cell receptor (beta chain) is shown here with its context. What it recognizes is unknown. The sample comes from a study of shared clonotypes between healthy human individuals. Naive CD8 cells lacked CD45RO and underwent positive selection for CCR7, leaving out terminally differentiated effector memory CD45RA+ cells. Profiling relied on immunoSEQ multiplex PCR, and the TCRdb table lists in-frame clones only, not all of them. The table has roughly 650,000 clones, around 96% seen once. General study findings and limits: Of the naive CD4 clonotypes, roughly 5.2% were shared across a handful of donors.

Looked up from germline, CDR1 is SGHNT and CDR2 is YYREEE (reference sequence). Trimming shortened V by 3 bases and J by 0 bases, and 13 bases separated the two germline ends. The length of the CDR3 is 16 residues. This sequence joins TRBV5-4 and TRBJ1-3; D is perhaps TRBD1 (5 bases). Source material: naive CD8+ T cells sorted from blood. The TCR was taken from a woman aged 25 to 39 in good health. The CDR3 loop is CASSSMTANSGNTIYF. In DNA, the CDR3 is TGTGCCAGCAGCTCGATGACAGCCAACTCTGGAAACACCATATATTTT.